These 12 T cell receptor beta chains were all obtained from the same sample, sequenced in a study of T-cell memory formation after mild COVID-19. TCRdb itself ran the 5' RACE reads through MiXCR, one entry per CDR3 protein. This table holds roughly 510,000 distinct CDR3 sequences, around 16% found once. Sequenced: PBMCs or a T cell subset sorted from them (not recorded which). The receptors derive from an adult woman who had mild COVID-19 (a few samples of this study predate the infection). Cell type and time point are not known.

The V and J genes are TRBV10-3 and TRBJ2-5; D unclear. The CDR3 is 15 amino acids. CDR1 is ENHRY and CDR2 is SYGVKD in the germline V gene. V was clipped by 0 bases and J by 1 base, with 9 bases between them. As DNA, the CDR3 is TGTGCCATCAGTGAGTCAGGCAGGCCCCAAGAGACCCAGTACTTC. Protein sequence: CAISESGRPQETQYF.

The sample holds many counts of this clonotype. V and J are TRBV4-1 and TRBJ2-5, with a weak D call TRBD2 (6 bases). The CDR3 consists of 16 residues. The V end lost 3 bases, the J end lost 3 bases, and 17 bases lay between the germline ends. Germline-derived CDR1 and CDR2 are MGHRA and YSYEKL. CDR3 sequence: CASSQLSGLDKETQYF. The CDR3 coding sequence is TGCGCCAGCAGCCAGCTGAGCGGGCTTGATAAAGAGACCCAGTACTTC.

This clonotype was picked up a small number of times. CDR3 nucleotides: TGTGCCAGCAGTGGTAGCGGGGGGAAGACCGGGGAGCTGTTTTTT. Translating gives CASSGSGGKTGELFF. The V and J genes are TRBV6-1 and TRBJ2-2; 10 bases are shared with TRBD2. The CDR3 covers 15 residues. The germline gives CDR1 MNHNS, CDR2 SASEGT. The junction had 4 bases not matched to a gene; V was cut back by 4 bases and J by 5 bases.

V gene TRBV20-1 combines with J gene TRBJ2-1, with D perhaps matching TRBD1 (5 bases). The CDR3 is 15 residues long. CDR1 is DFQATT and CDR2 is SNEGSKA in the germline V gene (reference sequence). V lost 1 base, J lost 6 bases, and 16 bases lay in between. CDR3 sequence (DNA): TGCAGTGCTAGAGTTCGCAGGGTGGCGGCCAATGAGCAGTTCTTC. Translating gives CSARVRRVAANEQFF.

This chain connects TRBV20-1 to TRBJ2-7; no clear D. Germline CDR1 and CDR2: DFQATT and SNEGSKA (reference sequence). This CDR3 contains 13 residues. Trimming took 6 bases from V and 4 from J, leaving 16 bases between them. The CDR3 DNA is TGCAGTGCAGAGTTGGGAATCGGGTACGAGCAGTACTTC. This sequence encodes CSAELGIGYEQYF.

This clonotype was observed a few times. The chain joins TRBV7-9 to TRBJ2-3; D assignment may be TRBD1 or TRBD2 (5 bases each). V was clipped by 5 bases and J by 3 bases, with 15 bases between them. This CDR3 is built from 15 residues. CDR1 and CDR2 from the germline V gene are SEHNR and FQNEAQ (reference sequence). CDR3 loop: CASSPGTQETDTQYF. In nucleotides, the CDR3 is TGTGCCAGCAGCCCCGGGACCCAGGAGACAGATACGCAGTATTTT.

This clonotype was picked up a small number of times. V gene TRBV7-9 combines with J gene TRBJ2-7, with 9 bases that match TRBD1. Germline CDR1 SEHNR, CDR2 FQNEAQ (reference sequence). This CDR3 region has 13 residues. V trimming: 7 bases; J trimming: 5 bases; junction bases outside the gene matches: 6. Here the CDR3 reads CASTDRGRNEQYF. CDR3 nucleotide sequence: TGTGCCAGCACGGACAGGGGAAGGAACGAGCAGTACTTC.

The rearrangement joins TRBV3-1 to TRBJ1-2; D gene uncertain. The CDR3 is 12 amino acids. The germline gives CDR1 LGHDT, CDR2 YNNKEL (reference sequence). V was trimmed by 7 bases and J by 4 bases, leaving 10 bases between them. This CDR3 is CASKDSSYGYTF. As DNA, the CDR3 is TGTGCCAGCAAGGATAGCTCCTATGGCTACACCTTC. The variable domain in full, with the rest retrieved from reference TRBV3-1 and TRBJ1-2, is DTAVSQTPKYLVTQMGNDKSIKCEQNLGHDTMYWYKQDSKKFLKIMFSYNNKELIINETVPNRFSPKSPDKAHLNLHINSLELGDSAVYFCASKDSSYGYTFGSGTRLTVV.

The chain combines TRBV3-1 with TRBJ2-7; D might be TRBD1 (5 bases). In germline, CDR1 is LGHDT, CDR2 YNNKEL (reference sequence). Trimming shortened V by 1 base and J by 3 bases, and 10 bases separated the two germline ends. The CDR3 sequence is 14 residues long. CDR3 bases: TGTGCCAGCAGCCAAGGGGGCGCGAGCTACGAGCAGTACTTC. Translating it yields CASSQGGASYEQYF.

V and J are TRBV19 and TRBJ1-1; the D is unclear. The V gene lost 6 bases and the J gene lost 4 bases, with 12 bases spanning the gap. CDR1 LNHDA and CDR2 SQIVND come from the germline V gene (reference sequence). This CDR3 has 13 residues. CDR3 sequence (DNA): TGTGCCAGTAGAAATCAAGGTAGCACTGAAGCTTTCTTT. Residues: CASRNQGSTEAFF.

This clonotype was observed a handful of times. This chain links TRBV20-1 with TRBJ1-5, with D tentatively TRBD1 (5 bases). This CDR3 comprises 16 residues. The germline CDR1 and CDR2 sequences are DFQATT and SNEGSKA (reference sequence). Trimming removed 0 bases at V and 1 base at J, with 13 bases between. The CDR3 DNA reads as TGCAGTGCTAGAGATATCAGGGTCGGGAGCAATCAGCCCCAGCATTTT. Translated: CSARDIRVGSNQPQHF.

This clonotype has only a few counts. V is TRBV4-1 and J is TRBJ2-6; D uncertain. Germline V lookup: CDR1 MGHRA, CDR2 YSYEKL. V lost 0 bases to trimming and J lost 3 bases, with 3 bases between them. The CDR3 has 14 residues. CDR3 coding DNA: TGCGCCAGCAGCCAAGATCATGGGGCCAACGTCCTGACTTTC. It yields the protein CASSQDHGANVLTF.